Detailed here is one T cell receptor beta chain. The antigen remains undetermined. These data belong to a study of breast tumors, draining lymph nodes, adjacent tissues. Samples came from axillary lymph nodes draining the breast cancer. Study-wide results and limits: The data were judged consistent with most tumor T cells coming from lymph node and expanding in tumor. Compared with basal-like, luminal-like tumors shared significantly more repertoire with nontumor tissue.

TCRdb redid the calling of the multiplex PCR reads with MiXCR, one entry per CDR3 protein. The table has 150,000 to 200,000 distinct CDR3 sequences, around a third seen once; the top ten hold about 3.7%. CDR1 is SGHTA, CDR2 FQGNSA, per germline. The V end lost 3 bases, the J end lost 6 bases, and 23 bases lay between the germline ends. CDR3 length: 17 residues. The sequencing input was axillary lymph node tissue. The origin of this receptor is a female donor with breast cancer. Some clones in this sample may be carry-over from other donors' samples. The rearrangement links TRBV7-2 to TRBJ1-1; no clear D. The CDR3, as DNA: TGTGCCAGCAGCTTGAGGGTCGGTGAATCCCCGAATCCTGAAGCTTTCTTT. This translates into CASSLRVGESPNPEAFF. Together with reference TRBV7-2 and TRBJ1-1, the CDR3 gives the full variable domain: GAGVSQSPSNKVTEKGKDVELRCDPISGHTALYWYRQSLGQGLEFLIYFQGNSAPDKSGLPSDRFSAERTGGSVSTLTIQRTQQEDSAVYLCASSLRVGESPNPEAFFGQGTRLTVV.